One sample yielded the 30 T cell receptor beta chains listed below, sequenced in a study of blood T cell repertoires in COVID-19. Libraries were prepared by immunoSEQ multiplex PCR; TCRdb keeps only in-frame clonotypes and omits some of them. The table shows about 380,000 clones, with 88% occurring only once. Sequencing used PBMCs or T cells enriched from blood (not recorded which). The receptor set was obtained from a woman under 30 who had recovered from COVID-19.

The chain employs TRBV7-8 and TRBJ2-3, with D possibly matching TRBD1 (5 bases). The V gene lost 8 bases and the J gene lost 2 bases, with 11 bases spanning the gap. The germline gives CDR1 SGHVS, CDR2 FQNEAQ. The CDR3 runs 13 residues. The CDR3 loop reads CASLQDLTDTQYF. The CDR3 DNA reads as TGTGCCAGCTTACAGGACCTCACAGATACGCAGTATTTT.

The count of this clone is one. This chain links TRBV29-1 with TRBJ2-7; D might be TRBD2 (6 bases). Trimming removed 4 bases from V and 3 bases from J, with 13 bases in between. Looked up from germline, CDR1 is SQVTM and CDR2 is ANQGSEA. The length of the CDR3 is 13 residues. CDR3 in amino acids: CSVATRDFYEQYF. The CDR3 DNA follows: TGCAGCGTTGCAACCCGGGACTTCTACGAGCAGTACTTC.

This clone was seen once. The chain links TRBV20-1 to TRBJ2-1; TRBD2 might be the D (6 bases). The CDR3 extends over 16 amino acids. The germline V gene has CDR1 DFQATT and CDR2 SNEGSKA (reference sequence). Between the trimmed V and J ends, which lost 3 bases and 0 bases, there was a span of 15 bases. Here the CDR3 reads CSASGLEGSSYNEQFF. The CDR3 bases are TGCAGTGCTAGTGGACTGGAGGGGAGCTCCTACAATGAGCAGTTCTTC.

The chain links TRBV5-1 to TRBJ1-4; 12 positions agree with TRBD1. CDR3 length equals 18 residues. Germline trimming cut 3 bases from V and 9 bases from J; bases unmatched to any gene: 15. CDR1 is SGHRS, CDR2 YFSETQ, per germline. DNA for the CDR3: TGCGCCAGCAGCTCCGCGGGACAGGGGGCGCAAAGTAGGAAAAAACTGTTTTTT. This encodes CASSSAGQGAQSRKKLFF.

The chain joins TRBV13 to TRBJ2-7; no clear D gene. Trimming removed 0 bases from V and 4 bases from J, with 7 bases in between. From germline, CDR1 is PRHDT and CDR2 FYEKMQ (reference sequence). The CDR3 is made up of 13 amino acids. The CDR3 DNA sequence: TGTGCCAGCAGCTTAGGCCTGAGTTACGAGCAGTACTTC. Amino acid sequence: CASSLGLSYEQYF.

This rearrangement joins TRBV19 to TRBJ1-2; 10 nucleotides line up with TRBD1. This CDR3 contains 15 residues. Germline V lookup: CDR1 LNHDA, CDR2 SQIVND (reference sequence). Trimming at V came to 5 bases and at J to 6 bases, leaving 9 bases not matched to a gene. CDR3 DNA: TGTGCCAGTAGTCCCGACAGGGGGCGGCTCGATGGCTACACCTTC. Translating it yields CASSPDRGRLDGYTF.

CDR3 sequence: CASSLGETDRGYEQYF. The CDR3, as DNA: TGTGCCAGCAGCTTAGGGGAGACGGACAGGGGCTACGAGCAGTACTTC. The V call is TRBV11-2, the J call TRBJ2-7; TRBD1 aligns across 9 bases. V lost 1 base and J lost 3; bases outside the gene matches: 7. The CDR3 totals 16 residues. The germline gives CDR1 SGHAT, CDR2 FQNNGV.

The V and J genes are TRBV5-6 and TRBJ1-5, with TRBD1 identical over 10 bases. The germline V gene has CDR1 SGHDT and CDR2 YYEEEE. The CDR3 spans 15 residues. V dropped 5 bases and J dropped 4; count of bases not matched to a gene: 6. As DNA, the CDR3 is TGTGCCAGCAGTTATTCGGGACAGGGGAATCAGCCCCAGCATTTT. Translation: CASSYSGQGNQPQHF.

This sequence joins TRBV11-2 and TRBJ2-1, with 11 positions matching TRBD2. V gave up 5 bases and J gave up 4 bases; unmatched junction bases: 4. The CDR3 covers 15 residues. CDR1 is SGHAT and CDR2 is FQNNGV in the germline V gene. In nucleotides, the CDR3 is TGTGCCAGCAGCGCCGGGACTAGCGGTTACAATGAGCAGTTCTTC. It translates to CASSAGTSGYNEQFF.

V usage is TRBV11-2 and J usage is TRBJ2-5, with D possibly being TRBD2 (7 bases). CDR1 is SGHAT and CDR2 is FQNNGV in the germline V gene. The CDR3 is 15 amino acids. Trimming shortened V by 4 bases and J by 5 bases, and 17 bases separated the two germline ends. The DNA for the CDR3 is TGTGCCAGCAGCTCCTTGGGGGGGCAGGCGGAGACCCAGTACTTC. It codes for CASSSLGGQAETQYF.

The gene calls are TRBV25-1 and TRBJ1-2, with D maybe TRBD1 (6 bases). CDR3 size: 13 residues. Germline V gene sequence: CDR1 MGHDK, CDR2 SYGVNS. V was cut by 3 bases and J by 4 bases, with 9 bases left in between. The CDR3 loop is CASSDWDIYGYTF. CDR3 DNA sequence: TGTGCCAGCAGTGATTGGGACATCTATGGCTACACCTTC.

The chain links TRBV23-1 to TRBJ2-7; possibly TRBD1 for D (5 bases). TRBV23-1 is an ORF, and what it does is uncertain. The V end lost 4 bases, the J end lost 5 bases, and 24 bases lay between the germline ends. There are 17 residues in the CDR3. CDR3 DNA: TGCGCCAGCAGTCTTCTAAAGGGGTCAGGGTGCGGCCACGAGCAGTACTTC. Protein product: CASSLLKGSGCGHEQYF.

The gene calls are TRBV7-3 and TRBJ1-2; D is uncertain. This CDR3 is 15 amino acids long. CDR1 is SGHTA, CDR2 FQGTGA, per germline. The germline V and J ends were trimmed by 1 base and 3 bases, with 12 bases remaining between them. In DNA, the CDR3 is TGTGCCAGCAGCTTAAATGGCGGGGATCACTATGGCTACACCTTC. Amino acids: CASSLNGGDHYGYTF. Full variable domain (rest looked up from reference TRBV7-3 and TRBJ1-2): GAGVSQTPSNKVTEKGKYVELRCDPISGHTALYWYRQSLGQGPEFLIYFQGTGAADDSGLPNDRFFAVRPEGSVSTLKIQRTERGDSAVYLCASSLNGGDHYGYTFGSGTRLTVV.

Only a few counts were recorded for this clone. The chain links TRBV10-1 to TRBJ2-2; 7 nucleotides agree with TRBD1. The CDR3 length is 15 residues. The junction had 6 bases not matched to a gene; V was cut back by 3 bases and J by 5 bases. Looked up from germline, CDR1 is WNHNN and CDR2 is SYGVQD (reference sequence). CDR3 region: CASSERQGRTGELFF. CDR3 nucleotide sequence: TGCGCCAGCAGTGAAAGACAGGGACGGACCGGGGAGCTGTTTTTT.

The rearrangement uses TRBV3-1 (or the pseudogene TRBV3-2) and TRBJ2-1; TRBD2 matches 15 bases. The V and J ends lost 4 bases and 5 bases, in that order; junction bases with no gene match: 6. Looked up from germline, CDR1 is LGHDT and CDR2 is YNNKEL (reference sequence). CDR3 length: 17 amino acids. CDR3 sequence reads: CASSRQGLAGGHNEQFF. The CDR3 DNA is TGTGCCAGCAGCCGTCAGGGACTAGCGGGGGGACACAATGAGCAGTTCTTC.

The chain joins TRBV6-4 to TRBJ1-6; TRBD1 matches at 10 bases. Germline assignment: CDR1 MRHNA and CDR2 SNTAGT. Trimming at V came to 3 bases and at J to 10 bases, leaving 6 bases not matched to a gene. This CDR3 is 15 amino acids long. The CDR3 DNA is TGTGCCAGCAGTGAATTGGGACAGGGGATCTCACCCCTCCACTTT. Its protein is CASSELGQGISPLHF.

In DNA, the CDR3 is TGTGCCAGCAGCCAAGGACAGGGTTGGAGCAATCAGCCCCAGCATTTT. It encodes CASSQGQGWSNQPQHF. The rearrangement joins TRBV3-1 (or the pseudogene TRBV3-2) to TRBJ1-5; 7 nucleotides align to TRBD1. Trimming at V came to 1 base and at J to 1 base, leaving 4 bases not matched to a gene. CDR1 LGHDT and CDR2 YNNKEL come from the germline V gene (reference sequence). This CDR3 is 16 amino acids long.

The V call is TRBV9, the J call TRBJ1-2, with TRBD1 as a possible D gene (6 bases). The ends were cut back, 4 bases at V and 2 bases at J, with 9 bases in the middle. Germline values: CDR1 SGDLS, CDR2 YYNGEE. The CDR3 has 13 residues. CDR3 nucleotide sequence: TGTGCCAGCAGCACTACAGGGAACTATGGCTACACCTTC. It encodes CASSTTGNYGYTF.

V gene TRBV7-9 combines with J gene TRBJ1-3; the match to TRBD1 covers 7 bases. V lost 3 bases and J lost 4; bases outside the gene matches: 6. The germline V gene encodes CDR1 SEHNR and CDR2 FQNEAQ (reference sequence). The CDR3 has 15 residues. CDR3 DNA: TGTGCCAGCAGCTTTGAGGGGGCGCTCGGAAACACCATATATTTT. As protein: CASSFEGALGNTIYF.

The V call is TRBV9, the J call TRBJ2-7; 8 bases are shared with TRBD1. The length of the CDR3 is 14 residues. J lost 2 bases, V lost 3 bases, and 4 bases had no gene match. The germline CDR1 and CDR2 sequences are SGDLS and YYNGEE. Written as DNA, the CDR3 is TGTGCCAGCAGCGGACGACAGGGGCCCTACGAGCAGTACTTC. Amino acids: CASSGRQGPYEQYF.

J is TRBJ2-3 and V is TRBV5-1; 8 nucleotides match TRBD2. The V gene end was trimmed by 4 bases and the J gene end by 2 bases; junction bases not matched to a gene: 6. Germline CDR1 reads SGHRS; CDR2 reads YFSETQ. This CDR3 has 15 amino acids. The CDR3 DNA reads as TGCGCCAGCAGCCCCATGCGGGGGGACACAGATACGCAGTATTTT. Its translation is CASSPMRGDTDTQYF.

J is TRBJ1-3 and V is TRBV7-8; 8 bases agree with TRBD1. The CDR3 consists of 14 residues. The trim removed 5 bases at V and 4 bases at J, leaving 4 bases unmatched. The germline V gene has CDR1 SGHVS and CDR2 FQNEAQ. CDR3: CASSQRQGGNTIYF. The CDR3 bases are TGTGCCAGCAGCCAGAGACAGGGGGGAAACACCATATATTTT.

This chain uses TRBV2 with TRBJ2-7; TRBD1 matches at 10 bases. Germline-derived CDR1 and CDR2 are SNHLY and FYNNEI. CDR3 length equals 14 residues. V trimming: 10 bases; J trimming: 3 bases; junction bases outside the gene matches: 9. The CDR3 DNA sequence: TGTGCCACTGACCACGGGACAGGGGACTACGAGCAGTACTTC. It encodes CATDHGTGDYEQYF.

The chain is built from TRBV7-9 and TRBJ1-6, with 8 nucleotides matching TRBD1. The ends lost 10 bases at V and 5 bases at J; junction bases unmatched: 7. The CDR3 totals 14 residues. Germline V gene sequence: CDR1 SEHNR, CDR2 FQNEAQ (reference sequence). The CDR3 reads CAITRGQDNSPLHF. CDR3 nucleotides: TGTGCCATCACCAGGGGGCAGGATAATTCACCCCTCCACTTT. The complete variable domain, with remaining parts taken from reference TRBV7-9 and TRBJ1-6, reads DTGVSQNPRHKITKRGQNVTFRCDPISEHNRLYWYRQTLGQGPEFLTYFQNEAQLEKSRLLSDRFSAERPKGSFSTLEIQRTEQGDSAMYLCAITRGQDNSPLHFGNGTRLTVT.

The gene calls are TRBV27 and TRBJ2-2, with 7 positions matching TRBD2. The length of the CDR3 is 15 residues. Germline CDR1 MNHEY, CDR2 SMNVEV (reference sequence). J lost 5 bases, V lost 5 bases, and 8 bases had no gene match. CDR3 nucleotide sequence: TGTGCCAGCAGTAACCCGACTAGCTCGACCGGGGAGCTGTTTTTT. Residues: CASSNPTSSTGELFF.

In DNA, the CDR3 is TGTGCCTGGAGTGTAATGACAGGGGGCCACTATGGCTACACCTTC. This gives the protein CAWSVMTGGHYGYTF. The chain recombines TRBV30 with TRBJ1-2, with TRBD1 matching 10 bases. Germline V gene lookup returns CDR1 GTSNPN and CDR2 SVGIG (reference sequence). The CDR3 is 15 residues long. Germline trimming cut 0 bases from V and 3 bases from J; bases unmatched to any gene: 4.

The chain couples TRBV7-2 to TRBJ2-3; 9 nucleotides agree with TRBD2. With 3 bases clipped from V and 3 bases from J, the junction kept 7 bases outside the gene matches. Germline V lookup: CDR1 SGHTA, CDR2 FQGNSA. The CDR3 extends over 16 amino acids. CDR3 sequence reads: CASSFGRGGGTDTQYF. The CDR3 DNA sequence: TGTGCCAGCAGCTTCGGGCGGGGGGGCGGTACAGATACGCAGTATTTT. The whole variable domain, remainder taken from reference TRBV7-2 and TRBJ2-3, is GAGVSQSPSNKVTEKGKDVELRCDPISGHTALYWYRQSLGQGLEFLIYFQGNSAPDKSGLPSDRFSAERTGGSVSTLTIQRTQQEDSAVYLCASSFGRGGGTDTQYFGPGTRLTVL.

The chain joins TRBV6-6 to TRBJ2-7, with D perhaps TRBD2 (5 bases). The CDR3 loop spans 14 amino acids. Looked up from germline, CDR1 is MNHNY and CDR2 is SVGAGI (reference sequence). With 6 bases removed from V and 2 bases from J, the gap between germline ends came to 14 bases. The CDR3 DNA sequence: TGTGCCAGCAGAACACGGGGTTTGCCCTACGAGCAGTACTTC. This sequence encodes CASRTRGLPYEQYF.

This rearrangement joins TRBV19 to TRBJ1-1; TRBD1 matches at 7 bases. The CDR3 runs 14 residues. CDR1 is LNHDA, CDR2 SQIVND, per germline (reference sequence). Trimming removed 4 bases from V and 3 bases from J; junction bases left unmatched: 5. CDR3 bases: TGTGCCAGTAGTAGGGGGACAGACTACACTGAAGCTTTCTTT. Translation: CASSRGTDYTEAFF. Drawing the rest from reference TRBV19 and TRBJ1-1, the complete variable domain is DGGITQSPKYLFRKEGQNVTLSCEQNLNHDAMYWYRQDPGQGLRLIYYSQIVNDFQKGDIAEGYSVSREKKESFPLTVTSAQKNPTAFYLCASSRGTDYTEAFFGQGTRLTVV.

V usage is TRBV7-3 and J usage is TRBJ1-1; 7 nucleotides line up with TRBD1. CDR1 and CDR2 (germline): SGHTA, FQGTGA. V lost 6 bases to trimming and J lost 6 bases; unmatched junction nucleotides: 7. The CDR3 totals 13 residues. CDR3 loop: CASSSRQGSEAFF. In nucleotides, the CDR3 is TGTGCCAGCAGTTCCCGACAGGGCTCTGAAGCTTTCTTT.